The 24 T cell receptor beta chains presented below share a single source sample, sequenced in a study of Tregs in tolerant kidney transplant recipients. The assay was immunoSEQ multiplex PCR, and TCRdb's table has in-frame clones only and misses some. Of some 69,000 clones in the sample, around 83% were seen once. Sequenced input: CD4+ T cells from blood. These receptors all come from a human donor in good health.

This sequence joins TRBV30 and TRBJ2-5; no firm D call. The germline CDR1 and CDR2 sequences are GTSNPN and SVGIG (reference sequence). The CDR3 consists of 11 residues. The ends were cut back, 7 bases at V and 5 bases at J, with 11 bases in the middle. The CDR3 coding sequence is TGTGCCTATTCAAACCGGGAGACCCAGTACTTC. It specifies CAYSNRETQYF.

The rearrangement links TRBV27 to TRBJ1-1; D is perhaps TRBD1 (6 bases). The CDR3 has 13 residues. The germline CDR1 and CDR2 sequences are MNHEY and SMNVEV (reference sequence). The V end lost 0 bases, the J end lost 11 bases, and 13 bases lay between the germline ends. CDR3 in amino acids: CASSLSGLGAAFF. DNA for the CDR3: TGTGCCAGCAGTTTATCGGGATTGGGGGCCGCTTTCTTT.

This clone was counted between two and nine times. The chain combines TRBV9 with TRBJ1-6; TRBD1 might be the D (5 bases). Looked up from germline, CDR1 is SGDLS and CDR2 is YYNGEE. Trimming removed 2 bases at V and 8 bases at J, with 11 bases between. The CDR3 is made up of 14 amino acids. The CDR3 reads CASSVDGTDSPLHF. The DNA of the CDR3 is TGTGCCAGCAGCGTGGATGGGACGGATTCACCCCTCCACTTT.

CDR3 protein: CASSRRREATWDEQFF. Here the CDR3 DNA reads TGTGCCAGCAGCCGGAGGCGGGAGGCCACATGGGATGAGCAGTTCTTC. The chain carries TRBV11-1 and TRBJ2-1; TRBD2 agrees at 8 bases. The CDR3 totals 16 residues. Germline lookup yields CDR1 SGHAT and CDR2 FQDESV (reference sequence). The V segment lost 5 bases and the J segment 8 bases; nucleotides outside the gene matches: 14.

This sequence joins TRBV5-1 and TRBJ1-2; the D is unclear. Germline V gene lookup returns CDR1 SGHRS and CDR2 YFSETQ. V was pared by 0 bases and J by 6 bases, with 9 bases between. The CDR3 runs to 13 residues. CDR3 amino acids: CASSLGGKDGYTF. The CDR3 bases are TGCGCCAGCAGCTTGGGAGGGAAGGATGGCTACACCTTC.

The V gene is TRBV29-1, the J gene TRBJ1-3; D is perhaps TRBD1 (5 bases). This CDR3 comprises 14 residues. The V gene lost 7 bases and the J gene lost 1 base, with 14 bases spanning the gap. CDR1 is SQVTM, CDR2 ANQGSEA, per germline. CDR3 in amino acids: CSATNRPSGNTIYF. The CDR3 coding sequence is TGCAGCGCAACAAACAGGCCTTCTGGAAACACCATATATTTT.

This clone was observed once. The rearrangement uses TRBV7-2 and TRBJ2-3, with D unclear. Per the germline V gene, CDR1 is SGHTA and CDR2 is FQGNSA. The length of the CDR3 is 13 residues. V was trimmed by 3 bases and J by 5 bases, leaving 9 bases between them. CDR3 sequence reads: CASSFSVEDTQYF. The DNA of the CDR3 is TGTGCCAGCAGCTTCTCGGTGGAAGATACGCAGTATTTT.

The genes are TRBV6-6 and TRBJ2-3; D unclear. With 8 bases removed from V and 9 bases from J, the gap between germline ends came to 12 bases. Looked up from germline, CDR1 is MNHNY and CDR2 is SVGAGI (reference sequence). The CDR3 contains 11 residues. The CDR3 sequence is CASGKQETQYF. The CDR3 DNA reads as TGTGCCAGCGGAAAGCAAGAGACGCAGTATTTT.

The rearrangement joins TRBV19 to TRBJ1-5, with a possible D match to TRBD1 (6 bases). Germline loops: CDR1 LNHDA, CDR2 SQIVND (reference sequence). The CDR3 totals 16 residues. V was trimmed by 6 bases and J by 5 bases, leaving 20 bases between them. The CDR3: CASSVWQGRGHQPQHF. CDR3 sequence (DNA): TGTGCCAGTAGCGTATGGCAGGGGAGAGGGCATCAGCCCCAGCATTTT.

The chain combines TRBV7-2 with TRBJ2-3, with 7 positions matching TRBD1. The CDR3 consists of 15 residues. V lost 5 bases and J lost 0; bases outside the gene matches: 5. The V gene's germline CDR1 is SGHTA and CDR2 FQGNSA. CDR3 loop: CASSLLGQSTDTQYF. DNA of the CDR3: TGTGCCAGCAGCCTTTTGGGACAGAGCACAGATACGCAGTATTTT. Using reference TRBV7-2 and TRBJ2-3 for the parts outside the CDR3, the full variable domain is GAGVSQSPSNKVTEKGKDVELRCDPISGHTALYWYRQSLGQGLEFLIYFQGNSAPDKSGLPSDRFSAERTGGSVSTLTIQRTQQEDSAVYLCASSLLGQSTDTQYFGPGTRLTVL.

This clone was picked up a small number of times. The rearrangement links TRBV9 to TRBJ2-7, with a possible D match to TRBD2 (6 bases). Germline assignment: CDR1 SGDLS and CDR2 YYNGEE. The ends were cut back, 10 bases at V and 2 bases at J, with 19 bases in the middle. The CDR3 is 14 residues long. Here the CDR3 DNA reads TGTGCCGGGCTAGCGCAAGGTCCCCCCTACGAGCAGTACTTC. This sequence encodes CAGLAQGPPYEQYF.

J is TRBJ1-2 and V is TRBV10-2; 8 positions match TRBD1. This CDR3 is 16 amino acids long. CDR1 is WSHSY and CDR2 is SAAADI in the germline V gene. V was clipped by 6 bases and J by 6 bases; unmatched bases: 15. CDR3 protein: CASSSQADRAINGYTF. The CDR3 nucleotides read TGCGCCAGCAGCTCCCAAGCGGACAGGGCGATCAATGGCTACACCTTC.

This clone turned up a few times. The V gene is TRBV6-4, the J gene TRBJ1-2, with TRBD1 as a possible D gene (5 bases). This CDR3 region has 15 residues. Germline V gives CDR1 MRHNA, CDR2 SNTAGT. The ends were cut back, 5 bases at V and 2 bases at J, with 15 bases in the middle. CDR3 sequence reads: CASSRDAGINYGYTF. CDR3 DNA sequence: TGTGCCAGCAGTCGAGATGCAGGGATCAACTATGGCTACACCTTC.

This clone appeared a single time. The J gene is TRBJ1-4, the V gene TRBV7-9; D not resolved. This CDR3 comprises 16 residues. Germline loops: CDR1 SEHNR, CDR2 FQNEAQ (reference sequence). V was pared by 5 bases and J by 3 bases, with 16 bases between. The CDR3 spells CASSPRQVAANEKLFF. The CDR3 bases are TGTGCCAGCAGCCCGCGGCAGGTGGCTGCTAATGAAAAACTGTTTTTT.

V usage is TRBV20-1 and J usage is TRBJ2-7; possible D gene TRBD2, 5 bases. Trimming stripped 4 bases from V and 6 bases from J, with 10 bases between. The CDR3 spans 11 residues. Germline CDR1 DFQATT, CDR2 SNEGSKA (reference sequence). CDR3 bases: TGCAGTGCTAAACGGGATTCCGAGCAGTACTTC. It translates to CSAKRDSEQYF.

V and J are TRBV30 and TRBJ1-5, with D unclear. V lost 0 bases and J lost 1, with 7 bases in between. The germline V gene has CDR1 GTSNPN and CDR2 SVGIG (reference sequence). The CDR3 contains 14 residues. CDR3 nucleotide sequence: TGTGCCTGGAGTGTCGGGAGAAGCAATCAGCCCCAGCATTTT. Its translation: CAWSVGRSNQPQHF.

The chain employs TRBV6-5 and TRBJ2-3; no definite D call. CDR1 and CDR2 from the germline V gene are MNHEY and SVGAGI. Trimming left V 5 bases short and J 6 bases short, with 15 bases between. CDR3 length: 14 residues. CDR3 bases: TGTGCCAGCAGTGACCAAACGGCCCCGGATACGCAGTATTTT. Translation gives CASSDQTAPDTQYF.

The chain uses TRBV18 and TRBJ1-1; D may be TRBD1 (6 bases). The CDR3 extends over 15 amino acids. Germline assignment: CDR1 KGHSH and CDR2 LQKENI. V lost 0 bases, J lost 1 base, and 9 bases lay in between. CDR3 loop: CASSPPKGQNTEAFF. The CDR3 DNA sequence: TGTGCCAGCTCACCACCGAAGGGACAGAACACTGAAGCTTTCTTT.

The CDR3, as DNA: TGCGCCAGCTCCCTCGAAGGGGAAGCTTTCTTT. Its protein product is CASSLEGEAFF. The rearrangement uses TRBV5-1 and TRBJ1-1; D ambiguous. The V gene lost 7 bases and the J gene lost 8 bases, with 12 bases spanning the gap. The CDR3 loop spans 11 amino acids. Germline V gene lookup returns CDR1 SGHRS and CDR2 YFSETQ.

This clone showed up just a few times. The chain links TRBV2 to TRBJ2-2; perhaps TRBD2 as D (7 bases). The CDR3 length is 14 residues. V was trimmed by 7 bases and J by 2 bases, leaving 11 bases between them. From germline, CDR1 is SNHLY and CDR2 FYNNEI. The DNA for the CDR3 is TGTGCCAGCACCAGCGGGACAAACACCGGGGAGCTGTTTTTT. Amino acid sequence: CASTSGTNTGELFF.

V usage is TRBV4-3 and J usage is TRBJ2-5; D is unclear. Germline loops: CDR1 LGHNA, CDR2 YSLEER. The CDR3 is made up of 13 amino acids. Trimming cost V 1 base and J 2 bases, with 5 bases left between them. CDR3 region: CASSQAVQETQYF. The CDR3 bases are TGCGCCAGCAGCCAAGCTGTACAAGAGACCCAGTACTTC.

This sequence joins TRBV6-1 and TRBJ2-3; perhaps TRBD2 as D (5 bases). Germline CDR1 and CDR2: MNHNS and SASEGT. There are 13 residues in the CDR3. The V gene lost 6 bases and the J gene lost 2 bases, with 9 bases spanning the gap. For the CDR3, the DNA is TGTGCCAGCAGCATGAGGGACACAGATACGCAGTATTTT. Translation: CASSMRDTDTQYF.

J is TRBJ1-4 and V is TRBV11-2; D not resolved. The CDR3 consists of 14 residues. Germline values: CDR1 SGHAT, CDR2 FQNNGV. Trimming left V 5 bases short and J 4 bases short, with 11 bases between. The CDR3 here is CASSLGHNNEKLFF. CDR3 in DNA: TGTGCCAGCAGCCTCGGTCACAATAATGAAAAACTGTTTTTT.

This clone was detected once. The chain joins TRBV11-2 to TRBJ1-6; D might be TRBD1 (5 bases). The V gene's germline CDR1 is SGHAT and CDR2 FQNNGV. Trimming removed 4 bases from V and 6 bases from J, with 16 bases in between. The CDR3 loop spans 16 amino acids. Here the CDR3 DNA reads TGTGCCAGCAGCTGGAGACAGCCCCTACCTAATTCACCCCTCCACTTT. The encoded protein is CASSWRQPLPNSPLHF.